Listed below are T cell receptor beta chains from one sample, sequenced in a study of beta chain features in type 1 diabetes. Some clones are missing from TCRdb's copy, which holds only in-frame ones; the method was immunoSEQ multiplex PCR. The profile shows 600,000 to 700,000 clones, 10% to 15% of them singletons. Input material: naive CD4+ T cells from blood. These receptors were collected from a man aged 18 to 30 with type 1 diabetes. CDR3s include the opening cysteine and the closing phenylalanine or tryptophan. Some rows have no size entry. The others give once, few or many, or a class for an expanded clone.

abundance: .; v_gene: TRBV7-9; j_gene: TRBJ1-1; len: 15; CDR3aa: CASSQDRLGNTEAFF
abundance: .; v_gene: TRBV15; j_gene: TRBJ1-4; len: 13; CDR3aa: CATSRDPGEKLFF
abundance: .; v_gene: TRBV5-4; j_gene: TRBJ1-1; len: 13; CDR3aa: CASSLGENTEAFF
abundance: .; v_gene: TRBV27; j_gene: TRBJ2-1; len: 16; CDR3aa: CASSSAARTAYNEQFF
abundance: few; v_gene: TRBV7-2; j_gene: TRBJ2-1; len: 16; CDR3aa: CASSTTGTGPYNEQFF
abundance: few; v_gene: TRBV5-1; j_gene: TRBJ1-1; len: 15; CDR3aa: CASSLAAGMNTEAFF
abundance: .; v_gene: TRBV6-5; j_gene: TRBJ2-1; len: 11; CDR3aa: CASTGAYEQFF
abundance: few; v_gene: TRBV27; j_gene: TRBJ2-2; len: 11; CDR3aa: CASKGTGELFF
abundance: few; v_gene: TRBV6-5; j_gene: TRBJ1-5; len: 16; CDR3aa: CASSYSYKGDNQPQHF
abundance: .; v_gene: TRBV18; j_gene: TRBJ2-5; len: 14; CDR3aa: CASSPKELEETQYF
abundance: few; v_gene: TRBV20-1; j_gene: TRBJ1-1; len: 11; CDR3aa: CSASPFTEAFF
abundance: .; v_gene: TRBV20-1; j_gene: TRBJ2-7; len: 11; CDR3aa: CSARTPYEQYF
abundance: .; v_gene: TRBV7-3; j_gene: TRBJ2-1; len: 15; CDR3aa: CASSSGTSGDNEQFF
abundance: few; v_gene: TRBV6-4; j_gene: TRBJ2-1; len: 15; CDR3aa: CASSVYTGLINEQFF
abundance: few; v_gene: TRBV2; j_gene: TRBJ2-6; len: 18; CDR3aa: CASSGGQGPFSGANVLTF
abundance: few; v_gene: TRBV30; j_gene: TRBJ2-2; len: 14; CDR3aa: CAWSASGGTGELFF
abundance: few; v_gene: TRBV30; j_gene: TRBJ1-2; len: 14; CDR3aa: CAWSSFGQSYGYTF
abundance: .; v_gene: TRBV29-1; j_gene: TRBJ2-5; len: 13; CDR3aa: CSVEDVREETQYF
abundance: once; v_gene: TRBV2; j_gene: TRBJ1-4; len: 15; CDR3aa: CASSDRGLEAEKLFF
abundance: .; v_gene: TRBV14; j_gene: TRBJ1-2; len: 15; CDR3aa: CASSQDMDNYSGYTF
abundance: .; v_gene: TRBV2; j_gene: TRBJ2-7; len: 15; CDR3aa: CASSSEGGGNYEQYF
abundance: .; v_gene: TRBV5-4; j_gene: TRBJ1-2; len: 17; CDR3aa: CASSQELLRTAVYGYTF
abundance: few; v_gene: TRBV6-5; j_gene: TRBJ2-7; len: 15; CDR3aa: CASSYGQGAAYEQYF
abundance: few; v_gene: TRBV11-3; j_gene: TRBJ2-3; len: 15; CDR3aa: CASSLQGLATDTQYF
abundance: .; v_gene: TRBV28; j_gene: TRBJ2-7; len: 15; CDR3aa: CASSSSHPTAREQYF
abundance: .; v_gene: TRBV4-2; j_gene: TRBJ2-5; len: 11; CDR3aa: CASSQREAQYF
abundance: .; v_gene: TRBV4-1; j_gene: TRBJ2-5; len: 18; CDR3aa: CASSPQDVGARGQETQYF
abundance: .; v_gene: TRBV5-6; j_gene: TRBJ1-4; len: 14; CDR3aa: CASSLAGVGEKLFF
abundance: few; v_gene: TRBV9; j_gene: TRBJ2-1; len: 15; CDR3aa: CASSVGIAGNNEQFF
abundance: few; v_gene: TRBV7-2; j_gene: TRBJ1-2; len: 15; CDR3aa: CASSPWTDTTRGYTF
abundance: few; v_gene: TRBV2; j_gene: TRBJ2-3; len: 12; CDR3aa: CASRTSTDTQYF
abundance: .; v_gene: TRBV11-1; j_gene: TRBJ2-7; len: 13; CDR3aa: CASSLGVAGEQYF
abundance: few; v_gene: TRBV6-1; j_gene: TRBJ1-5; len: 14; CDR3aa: CASSEVGRGQPQHF
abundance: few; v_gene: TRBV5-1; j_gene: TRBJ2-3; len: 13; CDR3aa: CASRDSLGDTQYF
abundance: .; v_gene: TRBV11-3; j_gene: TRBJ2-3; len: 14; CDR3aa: CASSLEFAQDTQYF
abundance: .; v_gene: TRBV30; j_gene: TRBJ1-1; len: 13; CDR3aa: CAWRLGEWSEAFF
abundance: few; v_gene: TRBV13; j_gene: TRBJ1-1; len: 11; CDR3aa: CASSYRTEAFF
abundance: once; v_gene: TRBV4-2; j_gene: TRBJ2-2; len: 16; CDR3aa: CASSQETSSNTGELFF
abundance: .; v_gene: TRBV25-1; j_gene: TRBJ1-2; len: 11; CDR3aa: CASSRNYGYTF
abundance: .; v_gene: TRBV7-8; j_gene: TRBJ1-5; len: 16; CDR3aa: CASSASTGKSNQPQHF
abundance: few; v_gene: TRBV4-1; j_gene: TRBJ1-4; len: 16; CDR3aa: CASSQAGRDRGEKLFF
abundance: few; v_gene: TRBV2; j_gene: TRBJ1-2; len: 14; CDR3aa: CASRAGTGTSGYTF
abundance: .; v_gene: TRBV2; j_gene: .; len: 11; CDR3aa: CASGGAYEQYF
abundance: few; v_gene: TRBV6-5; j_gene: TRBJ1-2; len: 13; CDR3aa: CASSRALWDGYTF
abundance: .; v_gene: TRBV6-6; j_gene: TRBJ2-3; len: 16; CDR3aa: CASSYGGSGGGDTQYF
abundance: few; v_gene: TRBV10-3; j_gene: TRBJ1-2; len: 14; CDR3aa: CAISPRTGIDGYTF
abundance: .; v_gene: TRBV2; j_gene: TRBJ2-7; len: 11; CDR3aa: CATAGEYEQYF
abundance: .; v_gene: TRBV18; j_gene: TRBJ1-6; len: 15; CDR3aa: CASSPAGGTDSPLHF